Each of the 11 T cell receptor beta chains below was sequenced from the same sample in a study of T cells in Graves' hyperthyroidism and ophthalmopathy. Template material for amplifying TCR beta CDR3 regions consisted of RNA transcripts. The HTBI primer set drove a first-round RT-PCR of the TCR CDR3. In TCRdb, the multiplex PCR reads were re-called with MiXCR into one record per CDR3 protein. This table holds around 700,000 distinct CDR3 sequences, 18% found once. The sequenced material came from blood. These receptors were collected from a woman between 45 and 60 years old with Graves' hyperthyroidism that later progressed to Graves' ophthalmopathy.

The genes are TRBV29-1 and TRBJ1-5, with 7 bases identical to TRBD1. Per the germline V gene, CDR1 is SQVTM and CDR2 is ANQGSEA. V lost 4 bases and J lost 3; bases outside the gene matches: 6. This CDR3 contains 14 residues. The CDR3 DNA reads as TGCAGCGTTGTTTGGGACAGTTACAATCAGCCCCAGCATTTT. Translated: CSVVWDSYNQPQHF.

The CDR3 is CASSWDPSYGYTF. The CDR3 nucleotides are TGTGCCAGCAGTTGGGACCCATCCTATGGCTACACCTTC. The rearrangement uses TRBV27 and TRBJ1-2; tentative D call: TRBD1 (5 bases). Trimming left V 4 bases short and J 4 bases short, with 10 bases between. Germline V CDR1 and CDR2: MNHEY, SMNVEV (reference sequence). The CDR3 consists of 13 residues.

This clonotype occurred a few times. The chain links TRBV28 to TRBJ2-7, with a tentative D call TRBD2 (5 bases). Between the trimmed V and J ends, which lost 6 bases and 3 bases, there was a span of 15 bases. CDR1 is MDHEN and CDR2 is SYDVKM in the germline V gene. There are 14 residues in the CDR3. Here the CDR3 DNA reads TGTGCCAGCAGCCGCTCGGACTCCGTCTACGAGCAGTACTTC. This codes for CASSRSDSVYEQYF.

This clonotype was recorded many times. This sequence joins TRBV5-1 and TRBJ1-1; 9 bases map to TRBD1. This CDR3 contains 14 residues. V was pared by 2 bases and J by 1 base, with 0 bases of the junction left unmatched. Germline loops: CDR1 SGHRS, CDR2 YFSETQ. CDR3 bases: TGCGCCAGCAGCTTACAGGGGGCGAACACTGAAGCTTTCTTT. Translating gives CASSLQGANTEAFF. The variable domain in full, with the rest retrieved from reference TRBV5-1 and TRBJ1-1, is KAGVTQTPRYLIKTRGQQVTLSCSPISGHRSVSWYQQTPGQGLQFLFEYFSETQRNKGNFPGRFSGRQFSNSRSEMNVSTLELGDSALYLCASSLQGANTEAFFGQGTRLTVV.

The CDR3 DNA is TGCGAGGGGGGAGAGACCCAGTACTTC. Translation: CEGGETQYF. The chain employs TRBV20-1 and TRBJ2-5; possibly TRBD1 or TRBD2 for D (6 bases each). CDR1 and CDR2 (germline): DFQATT, SNEGSKA (reference sequence). The CDR3 extends over 9 amino acids.

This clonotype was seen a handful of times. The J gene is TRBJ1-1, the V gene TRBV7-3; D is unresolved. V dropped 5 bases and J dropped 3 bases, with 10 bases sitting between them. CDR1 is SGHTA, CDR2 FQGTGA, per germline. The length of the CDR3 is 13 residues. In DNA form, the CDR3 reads TGTGCCAGCAGCGTTTTAGCTGACACTGAAGCTTTCTTT. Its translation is CASSVLADTEAFF.

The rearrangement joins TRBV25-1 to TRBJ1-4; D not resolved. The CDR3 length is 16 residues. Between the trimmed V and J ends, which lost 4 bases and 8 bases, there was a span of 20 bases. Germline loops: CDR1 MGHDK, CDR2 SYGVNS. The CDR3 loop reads CASSAWSDSGREKLFF. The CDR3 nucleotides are TGTGCCAGCAGTGCTTGGTCGGACTCGGGAAGAGAAAAACTGTTTTTT.

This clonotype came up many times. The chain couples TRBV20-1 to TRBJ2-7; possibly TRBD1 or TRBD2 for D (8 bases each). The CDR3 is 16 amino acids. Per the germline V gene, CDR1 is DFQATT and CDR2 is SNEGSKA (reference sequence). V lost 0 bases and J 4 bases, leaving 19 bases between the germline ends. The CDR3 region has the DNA TGCAGTGCTAGAGAACCGGACAGGGCGGGAGGTTACGAGCAGTACTTC. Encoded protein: CSAREPDRAGGYEQYF.

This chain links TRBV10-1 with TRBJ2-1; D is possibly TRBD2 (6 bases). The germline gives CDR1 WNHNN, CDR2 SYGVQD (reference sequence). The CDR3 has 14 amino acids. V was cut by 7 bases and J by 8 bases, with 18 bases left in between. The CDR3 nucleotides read TGCGCCAGCAAAGGGGAACTAGCCGGTCATGAGCAGTTCTTC. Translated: CASKGELAGHEQFF.

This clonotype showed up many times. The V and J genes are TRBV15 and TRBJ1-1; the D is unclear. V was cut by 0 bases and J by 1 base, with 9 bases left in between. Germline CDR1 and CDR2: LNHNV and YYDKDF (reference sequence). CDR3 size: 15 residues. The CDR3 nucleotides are TGTGCCACCAGCAGAGATAGGTTAGGGAACACTGAAGCTTTCTTT. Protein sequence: CATSRDRLGNTEAFF.

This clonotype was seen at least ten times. CDR3 DNA sequence: TGTGCCTGGAGTGTGCGGGGGACCTACGAGCAGTACTTC. Its protein is CAWSVRGTYEQYF. The J gene is TRBJ2-7, the V gene TRBV30; 7 bases are a match to TRBD2. The germline CDR1 and CDR2 sequences are GTSNPN and SVGIG (reference sequence). The CDR3 loop spans 13 amino acids. Trimming removed 0 bases from V and 2 bases from J; junction bases left unmatched: 1.